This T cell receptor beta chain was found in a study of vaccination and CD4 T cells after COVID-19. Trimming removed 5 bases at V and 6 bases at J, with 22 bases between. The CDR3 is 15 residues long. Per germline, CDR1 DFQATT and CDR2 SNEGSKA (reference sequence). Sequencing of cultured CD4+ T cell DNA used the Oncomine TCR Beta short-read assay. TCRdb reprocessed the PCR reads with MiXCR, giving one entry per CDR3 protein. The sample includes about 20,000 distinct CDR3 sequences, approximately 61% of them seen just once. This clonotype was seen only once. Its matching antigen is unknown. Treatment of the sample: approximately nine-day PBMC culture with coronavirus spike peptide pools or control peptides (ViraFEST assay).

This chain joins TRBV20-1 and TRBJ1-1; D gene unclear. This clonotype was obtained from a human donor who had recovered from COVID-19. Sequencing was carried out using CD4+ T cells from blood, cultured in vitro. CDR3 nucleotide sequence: TGCAGTGCTTCCCAAGAAGCCGCTTCGCTAGCTGAAGCTTTCTTT. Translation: CSASQEAASLAEAFF.